This T cell receptor (beta chain) was captured in a study of CD8 T cells in Susac syndrome. The CDR3 sequence is 15 residues long. V was clipped by 0 bases and J by 0 bases, with 6 bases between them. Germline assignment: CDR1 MNHEY and CDR2 SMNVEV (reference sequence). Study results and caveats: The study's TCR sequencing and HLA analysis drew on a certain number of individuals. That number was acknowledged as relatively small.

Sequencing of TCR beta was undertaken in CD8+ and CD4+ T cells derived from blood. The controls were healthy donors who were matched for age and sex. In the case of this clonotype: The antigen remains unidentified.

An amount of RNA that ranged from 0.5 to 1 ug was reverse transcribed with random hexamers. The TCR beta CDR3 was amplified by immunoSEQ multiplex PCR across 54 Vbeta, 13 Jbeta. TCRdb called the immunoSEQ multiplex PCR reads again in MiXCR, with one record for every CDR3 protein. The table has approximately 26,000 distinct CDR3 sequences, about 93% seen once. Sequencing used CD8+ T cells from PBMCs. The chain uses TRBV27 and TRBJ1-3; no reliable D call. This sequence originates from a human donor in good health. CDR3 sequence reads: CASSLSPFSGNTIYF. In DNA form, the CDR3 reads TGTGCCAGCAGTTTATCACCGTTCTCTGGAAACACCATATATTTT.